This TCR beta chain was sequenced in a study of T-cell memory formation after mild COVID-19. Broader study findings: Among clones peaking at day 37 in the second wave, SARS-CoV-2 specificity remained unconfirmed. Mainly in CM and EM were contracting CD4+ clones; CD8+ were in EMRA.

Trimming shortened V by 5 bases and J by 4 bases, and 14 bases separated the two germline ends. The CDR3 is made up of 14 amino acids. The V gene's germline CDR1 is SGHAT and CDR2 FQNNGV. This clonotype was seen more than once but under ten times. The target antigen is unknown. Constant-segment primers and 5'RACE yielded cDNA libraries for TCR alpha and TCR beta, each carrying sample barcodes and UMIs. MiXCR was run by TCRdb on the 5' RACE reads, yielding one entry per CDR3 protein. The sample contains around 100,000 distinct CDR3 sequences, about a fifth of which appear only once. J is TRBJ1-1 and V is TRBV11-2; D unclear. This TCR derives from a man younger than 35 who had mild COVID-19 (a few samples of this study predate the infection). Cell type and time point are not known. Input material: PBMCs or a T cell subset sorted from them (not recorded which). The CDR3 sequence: CASSPMAIFTEAFF. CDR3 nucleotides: TGTGCCAGCAGCCCCATGGCTATTTTCACTGAAGCTTTCTTT.